This T cell receptor beta chain was observed in a study of T cells after yellow fever vaccination. Study-wide context: Fractions containing few cells were prepared with SMART-Seq v4 Ultra Low Input. Notes on the study in general: Booster sampling recovered most clones from primary vaccination (roughly 97% CD4, roughly 86% CD8). Abundant contaminating clonotypes from the bulk population could appear in FACS-sorted repertoires.

MiXCR, applied by TCRdb to the 5' RACE reads, yields one record per CDR3 protein. The data hold approximately 450,000 distinct CDR3 sequences, with around 20% observed a single time. On this clonotype: Its antigen is not known.

CDR1 is MDHEN and CDR2 is SYDVKM in the germline V gene. CDR3 length: 11 residues. Trimming removed 4 bases at V and 13 bases at J, with 11 bases between. This clonotype was obtained from a man aged 18 to 35 who received the YFV17D yellow fever vaccine. The chain combines TRBV28 with TRBJ2-1; the D gene is possibly TRBD1 (6 bases). The sample was PBMCs, taken before the yellow fever booster vaccination. CDR3 sequence reads: CASSYRDNQFF. DNA for the CDR3: TGTGCCAGCAGTTACCGGGACAACCAGTTCTTC.